The table lists the clone carrying this TCR beta chain with a count of one. The antigen is unknown. Produced via immunoSEQ multiplex PCR; TCRdb's table is partial and in-frame only. The sample lists some 100,000 clones, roughly 90% seen once, with approximately 0.8% in the top ten. Blood samples were obtained at baseline, cycle 4 day 1, and cycle 7 day 1. V lost 2 bases, J lost 0 bases, and 14 bases lay in between. CDR1 is LGHNA and CDR2 is YNFKEQ in the germline V gene. The CDR3 is 18 amino acids. This record comes from a study of OX40 agonist ivuxolimab in advanced cancers. As for the study in general: Subjects had a mean age of about 57 years, with a range of 23 to 79; around 80% were male. Having had anti-PD-1, anti-PD-L1 or anti-CTLA-4 therapy before was allowed, and over 35% had some. Study results and caveats: On average, a greater number of expanded clones characterised CD8+ T cells relative to CD4+.

This clonotype was sampled from an adult with an advanced solid tumor such as melanoma, head and neck, liver or kidney cancer. The chain has TRBV4-2 and TRBJ2-6; D gene uncertain. The material was CD4+ or CD8+ T cells sorted from blood, obtained in a trial of the OX40 agonist ivuxolimab. The CDR3 loop is CASSQTTTGLSGANVLTF. The CDR3 bases are TGTGCCAGCAGCCAAACGACGACTGGCCTCTCTGGGGCCAACGTCCTGACTTTC.